This T cell receptor (beta chain) stems from a study of a mutant IDH1 vaccine in newly diagnosed glioma. Study as a whole: Across weeks 1, 3, 5, 7, 11, 15, 19 and 23, patients received a vaccination each time, eight in all. Every participant had undergone radiotherapy, temozolomide, or both before, and most underwent both.

A note on this clone: Its antigen remains unidentified.

Profiling relied on immunoSEQ multiplex PCR, and the TCRdb table lists in-frame clones only, not all of them. The profile shows 60,000 or so clones, under 90% of them singletons. Losses at the gene ends were 3 bases for V and 3 bases for J; bases not matched to a gene: 5. Germline V lookup: CDR1 MNHEY, CDR2 SMNVEV (reference sequence). This CDR3 region has 16 residues. Noted time point: week 5, during vaccination. A single vaccine dose contained 300 ug of mutant IDH1 20-mer peptide, and topical imiquimod was used with it. This TCR was sampled from a woman in her forties or fifties with glioma. The input for sequencing was PBMCs, taken from a glioma patient whose treatment included an IDH1 peptide vaccine. J is TRBJ2-5 and V is TRBV27; 12 bases match TRBD2. The CDR3 protein is CASSFFRTSGEETQYF. The CDR3 DNA reads TGTGCCAGCAGTTTCTTTCGGACTAGCGGGGAAGAGACCCAGTACTTC.